The 5 T cell receptor beta chains listed next were all sequenced from one sample in a study of T cells after posttransplantation cyclophosphamide. Treatment was busulfan-fludarabine conditioning, a marrow graft, and cyclophosphamide on days +3 and +4. Sequenced by immunoSEQ multiplex PCR; TCRdb stores in-frame clones only, minus some. The sample carries fewer than 45,000 clones, around four fifths recorded once. Sample: CD4+ T cells sorted from blood, taken roughly 1,900 days after a stem cell transplant with posttransplant cyclophosphamide. These receptor sequences come from a female patient aged 40 to 55 who received an allogeneic stem cell transplant from a related donor, was CMV-positive, and had no GVHD. Some T cells may be transferred from the graft donor.

The rearrangement joins TRBV15 to TRBJ2-5, with TRBD2 as a possible D gene (5 bases). The CDR3 has 13 residues. V was cut by 3 bases and J by 7 bases, with 12 bases left in between. Germline loops: CDR1 LNHNV, CDR2 YYDKDF (reference sequence). CDR3 nucleotides: TGTGCCACCAGCAGCCAAGGAGAGGGGACCCAGTACTTC. Translating it yields CATSSQGEGTQYF. Complete variable domain (other parts from reference TRBV15 and TRBJ2-5): DAMVIQNPRYQVTQFGKPVTLSCSQTLNHNVMYWYQQKSSQAPKLLFHYYDKDFNNEADTPDNFQSRRPNTSFCFLDIRSPGLGDTAMYLCATSSQGEGTQYFGPGTRLLVL.

The J gene is TRBJ2-7, the V gene TRBV5-6; 8 bases fit TRBD2. The CDR3 consists of 16 residues. In germline, CDR1 is SGHDT, CDR2 YYEEEE. J gave up 3 bases and V 2 bases, and 10 bases lay outside the gene matches. The CDR3 region has the DNA TGTGCCAGCAGCTTCGCTTCGGCGGGGGGATTCTACGAGCAGTACTTC. This encodes CASSFASAGGFYEQYF. The complete variable domain, with remaining parts taken from reference TRBV5-6 and TRBJ2-7, reads DAGVTQSPTHLIKTRGQQVTLRCSPKSGHDTVSWYQQALGQGPQFIFQYYEEEERQRGNFPDRFSGHQFPNYSSELNVNALLLGDSALYLCASSFASAGGFYEQYFGPGTRLTVT.

J is TRBJ1-1 and V is TRBV5-1, with a possible D match to TRBD1 (6 bases). In germline, CDR1 is SGHRS, CDR2 YFSETQ. V lost 3 bases to trimming and J lost 4 bases, with 16 bases between them. CDR3 length: 15 residues. This CDR3 is CASSSGAGVSTEAFF. CDR3 in DNA: TGCGCCAGCAGCTCGGGGGCGGGGGTGAGCACTGAAGCTTTCTTT.

The CDR3 reads CASKSYQETQYF. As DNA, the CDR3 is TGTGCCAGCAAATCGTACCAAGAGACCCAGTACTTC. J is TRBJ2-5 and V is TRBV25-1; D is unclear. The V gene's germline CDR1 is MGHDK and CDR2 SYGVNS. V lost 7 bases and J lost 0, with 6 bases in between. This CDR3 contains 12 residues.

The rearrangement uses TRBV5-4 and TRBJ2-1, with TRBD2 identical over 11 bases. CDR3 length equals 19 residues. Germline V gene sequence: CDR1 SGHNT, CDR2 YYREEE (reference sequence). Trimming removed 2 bases from V and 3 bases from J; junction bases left unmatched: 13. DNA of the CDR3: TGTGCCAGCAGCTTCCCCGGCCTAGCGGGGGGTCAAAGCTACAATGAGCAGTTCTTC. It is translated as CASSFPGLAGGQSYNEQFF.